The 18 T cell receptor beta chains presented below share a single source sample, sequenced in a study of human T cells and chemical hapten exposure. A single record per CDR3 protein comes from TCRdb applying MiXCR to the RACE reads. The sample has about 110,000 distinct CDR3 sequences, 9% to 9.5% seen once. As for time point: patch test 2, 6 weeks after DPC sensitization. Treatment denoted: therapeutic diphenylcyclopropenone sensitization with weekly scalp DPC. The source material was whole blood, sampled in connection with sensitization to the hapten diphenylcyclopropenone (DPC). These receptors were collected from a woman between 40 and 50 years old with alopecia areata. Some clones in this sample may be carry-over from other donors' samples.

The chain joins TRBV2 to TRBJ1-5, with D unresolved. Trimming shortened V by 1 base and J by 5 bases, and 15 bases separated the two germline ends. The CDR3 consists of 16 residues. Germline V gene data show CDR1 as SNHLY and CDR2 as FYNNEI. CDR3 amino acids: CASSEVDPMDDQPQHF. The CDR3 nucleotides are TGTGCCAGCAGTGAAGTCGACCCCATGGACGATCAGCCCCAGCATTTT. The whole variable domain, filled in from reference TRBV2 and TRBJ1-5, reads EPEVTQTPSHQVTQMGQEVILRCVPISNHLYFYWYRQILGQKVEFLVSFYNNEISEKSEIFDDQFSVERPDGSNFTLKIRSTKLEDSAMYFCASSEVDPMDDQPQHFGDGTRLSIL.

This clonotype was observed many times. The gene calls are TRBV6-5 and TRBJ2-7; no clear D. V lost 2 bases and J 1 base, leaving 15 bases between the germline ends. Per germline, CDR1 MNHEY and CDR2 SVGAGI. CDR3 length: 16 amino acids. The CDR3 region is CASSYGPSGLSYEQYF. The CDR3 bases are TGTGCCAGCAGTTACGGACCCTCGGGTCTATCCTACGAGCAGTACTTC.

This clonotype was detected ten times or more. V usage is TRBV6-5 and J usage is TRBJ2-7, with D tentatively TRBD1 or TRBD2 (5 bases each). Looked up from germline, CDR1 is MNHEY and CDR2 is SVGAGI. V lost 10 bases to trimming and J lost 6 bases, with 13 bases between them. The CDR3 spans 11 residues. Here the CDR3 reads CATARGREQYF. In DNA form, the CDR3 reads TGTGCCACAGCGAGGGGACGCGAGCAGTACTTC.

This rearrangement joins TRBV29-1 to TRBJ2-3; no firm D call. V shed 7 bases and J shed 5 bases, with 10 bases lying between them. The CDR3 runs 11 residues. Germline CDR1 SQVTM, CDR2 ANQGSEA. CDR3: CSAEDGDTQYF. The DNA for the CDR3 is TGCAGCGCCGAAGACGGAGATACGCAGTATTTT.

Points on this clonotype: With a much larger clone just one base away, this may be a read error. The V gene is TRBV11-3, the J gene TRBJ1-1, with 7 bases matching TRBD1. V shed 2 bases and J 1 base; nucleotides not matched to a gene: 4. The CDR3 contains 15 residues. Germline V gene sequence: CDR1 SGHNT, CDR2 YENEEA. CDR3 DNA: TGTGCCAGCAGCTTACAGGACAGGCCGAACACTGAAGCTTTCTTT. Translated: CASSLQDRPNTEAFF.

This clonotype came up many times. The rearrangement uses TRBV28 and TRBJ2-5; possible D gene TRBD1, 5 bases. This CDR3 has 14 residues. Germline-derived CDR1 and CDR2 are MDHEN and SYDVKM. V lost 6 bases and J lost 9, with 20 bases in between. CDR3 amino acids: CASRLTGSPAAQYF. The CDR3, as DNA: TGTGCCAGCAGATTAACAGGTTCCCCTGCGGCCCAGTACTTC. Drawing the rest from reference TRBV28 and TRBJ2-5, the complete variable domain is DVKVTQSSRYLVKRTGEKVFLECVQDMDHENMFWYRQDPGLGLRLIYFSYDVKMKEKGDIPEGYSVSREKKERFSLILESASTNQTSMYLCASRLTGSPAAQYFGPGTRLLVL.

This chain connects TRBV29-1 to TRBJ2-1; TRBD1 aligns across 7 bases. V was clipped by 7 bases and J by 4 bases; unmatched bases: 7. Per the germline V gene, CDR1 is SQVTM and CDR2 is ANQGSEA. This CDR3 spans 13 amino acids. CDR3 amino acids: CSGRDRLYNEQFF. The CDR3 DNA is TGCAGCGGCCGGGACAGATTATACAATGAGCAGTTCTTC.

This clonotype has a count of ten or more. This chain joins TRBV11-2 and TRBJ2-1, with TRBD2 identical over 12 bases. The CDR3 sequence is 16 residues long. CDR1 SGHAT and CDR2 FQNNGV come from the germline V gene. Trimming cost V 7 bases and J 2 bases; bases outside gene matches: 6. Written as DNA, the CDR3 is TGTGCCAGCAAGACTAGCGGGGGCTCCACCTACAATGAGCAGTTCTTC. It encodes CASKTSGGSTYNEQFF.

This clonotype was seen repeatedly, ten times or more. The chain uses TRBV11-3 and TRBJ2-1; the D call may be TRBD1 or TRBD2 (6 bases each). CDR1 is SGHNT and CDR2 is YENEEA in the germline V gene. This CDR3 is built from 14 residues. V lost 5 bases, J lost 9 bases, and 17 bases lay in between. CDR3 DNA sequence: TGTGCCAGCAGCCAAGGGGGGTCCTCTCTTGAGCAGTTCTTC. Its protein product is CASSQGGSSLEQFF. Full variable domain (missing parts from reference TRBV11-3 and TRBJ2-1): EAGVVQSPRYKIIEKKQPVAFWCNPISGHNTLYWYLQNLGQGPELLIRYENEEAVDDSQLPKDRFSAERLKGVDSTLKIQPAELGDSAVYLCASSQGGSSLEQFFGPGTRLTVL.

This clonotype was found a few times. The chain combines TRBV20-1 with TRBJ2-7; D assignment may be TRBD1 or TRBD2 (6 bases each). V lost 5 bases and J 6 bases, leaving 20 bases between the germline ends. Germline CDR1 reads DFQATT; CDR2 reads SNEGSKA (reference sequence). The CDR3 totals 14 residues. CDR3 protein: CSAHKGGAGPEQYF. Written as DNA, the CDR3 is TGCAGTGCTCATAAGGGGGGCGCTGGACCCGAGCAGTACTTC.

The count of this clonotype is one. The chain is built from TRBV20-1 and TRBJ1-5; 7 bases fit TRBD1. Germline assignment: CDR1 DFQATT and CDR2 SNEGSKA (reference sequence). The CDR3 totals 14 residues. J lost 3 bases, V lost 4 bases, and 6 bases had no gene match. Here the CDR3 reads CSATLGQYNQPQHF. The CDR3 DNA reads TGCAGTGCTACTCTGGGACAGTACAATCAGCCCCAGCATTTT.

This clonotype was counted between two and nine times. The V and J genes are TRBV7-3 and TRBJ2-5; the D gene is possibly TRBD2 (5 bases). The germline V gene has CDR1 SGHTA and CDR2 FQGTGA. The CDR3 is 14 amino acids. Trimming pared 1 base from V and 2 bases from J, leaving 8 bases between. The CDR3 loop is CASSLNSGQETQYF. The CDR3 DNA reads as TGTGCCAGCAGCTTAAATTCGGGACAAGAGACCCAGTACTTC.

This clonotype has just a few counts. The gene calls are TRBV28 and TRBJ2-3; 8 bases are a match to TRBD1. Germline lookup yields CDR1 MDHEN and CDR2 SYDVKM. Losses at the gene ends were 6 bases for V and 6 bases for J; bases not matched to a gene: 8. The CDR3 is 14 amino acids. DNA of the CDR3: TGTGCCAGCAGACCGACAGGGGATGGGGATACGCAGTATTTT. It yields the protein CASRPTGDGDTQYF.

The chain joins TRBV20-1 to TRBJ1-1; 7 bases fit TRBD1. Trimming at V came to 8 bases and at J to 0 bases, leaving 9 bases not matched to a gene. Germline CDR1 reads DFQATT; CDR2 reads SNEGSKA (reference sequence). This CDR3 is built from 14 residues. The CDR3 loop is CSPKQGVLNTEAFF. For the CDR3, the DNA is TGCAGTCCTAAGCAGGGGGTGCTGAACACTGAAGCTTTCTTT.

The sample holds a few counts of this clonotype. J is TRBJ1-2 and V is TRBV27; D is undetermined. CDR1 is MNHEY, CDR2 SMNVEV, per germline (reference sequence). The CDR3 is 14 residues long. V lost 2 bases to trimming and J lost 8 bases, with 15 bases between them. The DNA for the CDR3 is TGTGCCAGCAGTTTAACAGAGGGTTCGGGCGGCTACACCTTC. Amino acids: CASSLTEGSGGYTF.

This clonotype was recorded many times. The chain recombines TRBV7-9 with TRBJ2-6; 8 bases align to TRBD2. Germline V gene data show CDR1 as SEHNR and CDR2 as FQNEAQ (reference sequence). This CDR3 spans 17 amino acids. J lost 2 bases, V lost 4 bases, and 7 bases had no gene match. The CDR3 nucleotides are TGTGCCAGCAGCTCCCGGGGGGGAGCGACTGGGGCCAACGTCCTGACTTTC. This encodes CASSSRGGATGANVLTF. Full variable domain (remainder filled in from reference TRBV7-9 and TRBJ2-6): DTGVSQNPRHKITKRGQNVTFRCDPISEHNRLYWYRQTLGQGPEFLTYFQNEAQLEKSRLLSDRFSAERPKGSFSTLEIQRTEQGDSAMYLCASSSRGGATGANVLTFGAGSRLTVL.

The chain carries TRBV7-2 and TRBJ1-6; 7 bases fit TRBD1. Germline trimming cut 1 base from V and 10 bases from J; bases unmatched to any gene: 7. The CDR3 is made up of 15 amino acids. Germline assignment: CDR1 SGHTA and CDR2 FQGNSA. The CDR3 DNA sequence: TGTGCCAGCAGCTTAGATGGCAGGGGGTGGTCACCCCTCCACTTT. Translated: CASSLDGRGWSPLHF.

This clonotype has more than one count but fewer than ten. The rearrangement uses TRBV5-1 and TRBJ2-7; weak D call: TRBD2 (6 bases). From germline, CDR1 is SGHRS and CDR2 YFSETQ. V shed 4 bases and J shed 3 bases, with 17 bases lying between them. The CDR3 runs to 15 residues. The CDR3 DNA reads as TGCGCCAGCAGCACCGAACCGGGACTCCACTACGAGCAGTACTTC. It is translated as CASSTEPGLHYEQYF.